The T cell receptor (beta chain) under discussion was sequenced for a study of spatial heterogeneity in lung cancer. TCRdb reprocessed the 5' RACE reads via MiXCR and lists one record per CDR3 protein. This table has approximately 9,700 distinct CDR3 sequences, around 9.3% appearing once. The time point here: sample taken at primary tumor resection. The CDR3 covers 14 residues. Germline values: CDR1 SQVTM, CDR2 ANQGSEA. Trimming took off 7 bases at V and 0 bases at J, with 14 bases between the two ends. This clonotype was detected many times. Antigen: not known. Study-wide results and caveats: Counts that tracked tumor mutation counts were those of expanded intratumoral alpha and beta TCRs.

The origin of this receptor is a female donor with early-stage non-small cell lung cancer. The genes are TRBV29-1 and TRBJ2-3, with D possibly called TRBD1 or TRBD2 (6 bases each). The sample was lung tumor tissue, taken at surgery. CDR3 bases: TGCAGCGCCAATGGGGGGACAAGCACAGATACGCAGTATTTT. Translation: CSANGGTSTDTQYF.